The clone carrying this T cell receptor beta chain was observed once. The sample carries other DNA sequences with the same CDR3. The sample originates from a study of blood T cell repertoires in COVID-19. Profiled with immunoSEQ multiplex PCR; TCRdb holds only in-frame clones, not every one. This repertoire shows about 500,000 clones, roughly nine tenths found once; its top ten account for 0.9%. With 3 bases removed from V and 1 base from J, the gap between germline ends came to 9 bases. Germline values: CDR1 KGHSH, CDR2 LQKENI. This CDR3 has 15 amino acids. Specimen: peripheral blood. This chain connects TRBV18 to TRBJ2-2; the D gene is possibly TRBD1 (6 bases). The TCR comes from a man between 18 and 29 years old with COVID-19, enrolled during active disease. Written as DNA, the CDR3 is TGTGCCAGCTCACCGAACAGGGAGAACACCGGGGAGCTGTTTTTT. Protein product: CASSPNRENTGELFF.